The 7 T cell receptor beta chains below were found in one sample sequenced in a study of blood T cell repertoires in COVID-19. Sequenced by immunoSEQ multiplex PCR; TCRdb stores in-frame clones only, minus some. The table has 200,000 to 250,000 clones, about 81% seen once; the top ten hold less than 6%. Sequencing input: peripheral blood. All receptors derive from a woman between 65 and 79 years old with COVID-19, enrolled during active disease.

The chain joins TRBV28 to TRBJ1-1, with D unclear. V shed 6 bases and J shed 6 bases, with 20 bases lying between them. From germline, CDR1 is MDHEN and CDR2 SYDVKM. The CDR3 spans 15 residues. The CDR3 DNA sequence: TGTGCCAGCAGCCTAAGTAGTCCTCAGAGCGCTGAAGCTTTCTTT. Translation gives CASSLSSPQSAEAFF. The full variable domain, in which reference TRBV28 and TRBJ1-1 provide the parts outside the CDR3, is DVKVTQSSRYLVKRTGEKVFLECVQDMDHENMFWYRQDPGLGLRLIYFSYDVKMKEKGDIPEGYSVSREKKERFSLILESASTNQTSMYLCASSLSSPQSAEAFFGQGTRLTVV.

This CDR3 is CASSRGLAGNTGELFF. CDR3 DNA sequence: TGCGCCAGCAGCCGGGGACTAGCGGGAAACACCGGGGAGCTGTTTTTT. The chain uses TRBV5-1 and TRBJ2-2, with 13 bases aligning to TRBD2. After removal of 4 bases from V and 2 bases from J, the junction contained 2 bases not matched to a gene. The germline V gene encodes CDR1 SGHRS and CDR2 YFSETQ. The CDR3 consists of 16 residues.

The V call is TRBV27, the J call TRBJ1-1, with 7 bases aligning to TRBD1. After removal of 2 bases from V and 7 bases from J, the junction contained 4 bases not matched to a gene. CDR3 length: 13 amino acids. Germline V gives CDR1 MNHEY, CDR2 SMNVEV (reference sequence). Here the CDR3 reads CASSLGGGGEAFF. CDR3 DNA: TGTGCCAGCAGTTTAGGAGGGGGCGGTGAAGCTTTCTTT.

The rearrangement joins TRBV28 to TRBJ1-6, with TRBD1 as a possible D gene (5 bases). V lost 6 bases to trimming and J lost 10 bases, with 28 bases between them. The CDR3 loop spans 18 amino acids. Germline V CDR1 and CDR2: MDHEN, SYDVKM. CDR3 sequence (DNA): TGTGCCAGCAGACTCGGCGTACAGGCGCTCCCCTATGCCTCACCCCTCCACTTT. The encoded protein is CASRLGVQALPYASPLHF.

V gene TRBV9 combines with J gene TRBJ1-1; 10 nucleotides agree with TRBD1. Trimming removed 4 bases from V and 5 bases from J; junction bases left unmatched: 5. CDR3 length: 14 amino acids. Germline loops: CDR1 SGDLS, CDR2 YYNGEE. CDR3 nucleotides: TGTGCCAGCAGCCCCGGGACAGGGGAAACTGAAGCTTTCTTT. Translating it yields CASSPGTGETEAFF.

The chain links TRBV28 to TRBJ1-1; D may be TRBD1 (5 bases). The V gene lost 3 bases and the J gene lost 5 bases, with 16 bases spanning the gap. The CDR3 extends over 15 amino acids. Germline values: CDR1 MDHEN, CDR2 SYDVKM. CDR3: CASSFNTGTRTEAFF. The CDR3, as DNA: TGTGCCAGCAGTTTCAATACGGGGACTAGGACTGAAGCTTTCTTT.

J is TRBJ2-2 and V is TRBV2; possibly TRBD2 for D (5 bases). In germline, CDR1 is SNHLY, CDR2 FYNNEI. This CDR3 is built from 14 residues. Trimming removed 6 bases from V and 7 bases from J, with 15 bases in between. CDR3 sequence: CASSGVLRGGELFF. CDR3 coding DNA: TGTGCCAGCAGCGGCGTCCTCCGGGGCGGGGAGCTGTTTTTT.